Listed here is a single T cell receptor (beta chain). Its cognate antigen is unknown. The data belong to a study of vaccination and CD4 T cells after COVID-19. Study summary: Convalescent cases consisted of six males and four females, of whom two were Hispanic. Post-vaccine specimens were obtained a median approximately 70 days after dose two (range 14 to 241).

Specified treatment: roughly 10-day PBMC culture with coronavirus spike peptide pools or control peptides (ViraFEST assay). Sequencing of DNA taken from cultured CD4+ T cells relied on the Oncomine TCR Beta short-read assay. TCRdb used MiXCR to reprocess the PCR reads, holding one entry per CDR3 protein. Of 20,000 to 25,000 distinct CDR3 sequences detected, 60% appear once; the ten largest clones hold approximately 12%. CDR1 and CDR2 from the germline V gene are MNHEY and SMNVEV (reference sequence). The CDR3 extends over 13 amino acids. Trimming took 2 bases from V and 0 from J, leaving 5 bases between them.

V gene TRBV27 combines with J gene TRBJ2-7; D not certain. Specimen: CD4+ T cells from blood, cultured in vitro, collected after SARS-CoV-2 vaccination. This TCR was sampled from a human donor who received a COVID-19 vaccine. The CDR3 nucleotides read TGTGCCAGCAGTTTACAGTTCTCCTACGAGCAGTACTTC. Its protein product is CASSLQFSYEQYF.